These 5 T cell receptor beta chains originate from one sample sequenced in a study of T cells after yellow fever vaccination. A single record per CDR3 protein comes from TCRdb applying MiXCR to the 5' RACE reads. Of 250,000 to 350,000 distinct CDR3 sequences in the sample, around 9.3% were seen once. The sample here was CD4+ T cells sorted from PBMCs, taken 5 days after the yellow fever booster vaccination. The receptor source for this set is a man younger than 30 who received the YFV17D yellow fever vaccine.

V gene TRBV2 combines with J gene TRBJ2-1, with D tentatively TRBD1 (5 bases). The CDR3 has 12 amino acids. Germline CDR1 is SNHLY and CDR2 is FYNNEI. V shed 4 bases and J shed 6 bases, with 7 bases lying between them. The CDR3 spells CASSGQFNEQFF. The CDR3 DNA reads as TGTGCCAGCAGTGGACAGTTCAATGAGCAGTTCTTC.

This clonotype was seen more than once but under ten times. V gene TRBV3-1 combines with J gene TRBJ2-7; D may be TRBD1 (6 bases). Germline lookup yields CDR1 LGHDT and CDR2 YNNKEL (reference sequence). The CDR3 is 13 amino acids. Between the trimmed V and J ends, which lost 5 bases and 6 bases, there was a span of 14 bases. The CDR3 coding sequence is TGTGCCAGCAGCTACAGGGATTTGGGCGAGCAGTACTTC. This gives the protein CASSYRDLGEQYF.

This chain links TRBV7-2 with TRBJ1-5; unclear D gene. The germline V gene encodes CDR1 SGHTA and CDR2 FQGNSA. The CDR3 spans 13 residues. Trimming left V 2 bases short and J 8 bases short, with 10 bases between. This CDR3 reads CASSLWKGEPQHF. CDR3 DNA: TGTGCCAGCAGCTTATGGAAGGGAGAGCCCCAGCATTTT. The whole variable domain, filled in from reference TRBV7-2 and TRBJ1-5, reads GAGVSQSPSNKVTEKGKDVELRCDPISGHTALYWYRQSLGQGLEFLIYFQGNSAPDKSGLPSDRFSAERTGGSVSTLTIQRTQQEDSAVYLCASSLWKGEPQHFGDGTRLSIL.

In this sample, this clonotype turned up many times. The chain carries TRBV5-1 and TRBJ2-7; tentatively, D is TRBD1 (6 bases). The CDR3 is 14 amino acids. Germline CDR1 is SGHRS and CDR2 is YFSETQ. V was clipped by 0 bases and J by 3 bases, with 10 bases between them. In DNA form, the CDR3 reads TGCGCCAGCAGCTTGGAGGCAGGGGTCTACGAGCAGTACTTC. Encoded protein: CASSLEAGVYEQYF.

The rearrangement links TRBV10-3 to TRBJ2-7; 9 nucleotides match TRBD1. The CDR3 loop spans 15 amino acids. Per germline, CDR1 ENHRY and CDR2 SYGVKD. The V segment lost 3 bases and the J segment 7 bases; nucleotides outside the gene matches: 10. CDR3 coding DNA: TGTGCCATCAGTGACCAGGGGACAGGGCGTGGAGAGCAGTACGTC. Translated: CAISDQGTGRGEQYV.